This T cell receptor (beta chain) originates from a study of Tregs in tolerant kidney transplant recipients. The data were produced by immunoSEQ multiplex PCR, yet TCRdb's version contains in-frame clones alone and is incomplete. The table lists some 88,000 clones, around nine tenths of them singletons. Unstimulated Tregs (CD4+CD25+CD127-) and CD4+CD25- non-Tregs were sorted from PBMCs. V dropped 0 bases and J dropped 7 bases, with 4 bases sitting between them. Germline CDR1 is SGHDT and CDR2 is YYEEEE. This CDR3 comprises 11 residues. V is TRBV5-6 and J is TRBJ1-1; D gene unclear. The sequencing sample was made of CD8+ T cells from blood. This TCR derives from a human donor in good health. CDR3 protein: CASSLAVEAFF. The CDR3 region has the DNA TGTGCCAGCAGCTTGGCAGTTGAAGCTTTCTTT.